Given below is one T cell receptor (beta chain) in context. Its antigen remains unidentified. This specimen comes from a study of cytomegalovirus exposure and HLA in healthy donors. Measured with immunoSEQ multiplex PCR; TCRdb has only the in-frame clones, and not every one. Counted here are some 130,000 clones, 86% occurring once; the ten biggest clones make up 2.9%. The roughly 120-subject validation cohort, separate from the roughly 700-subject first cohort, included the donors. Study results and limitations: Among TCR sequences, most were rare, though some public TCRs appeared in many donors. The classifier was said to identify cytomegalovirus status with high specificity and sensitivity.

Sequenced: PBMCs. This TCR derives from a man between 18 and 29 years old in good health and CMV-seronegative.

The CDR3 sequence: CASSTRGVAVRVDTQYF. The CDR3, as DNA: TGTGCCAGCAGTACCCGCGGAGTAGCGGTCCGCGTGGATACGCAGTATTTT. The V gene is TRBV27, the J gene TRBJ2-3; D is possibly TRBD2 (6 bases). CDR3 size: 17 residues. Germline CDR1 is MNHEY and CDR2 is SMNVEV (reference sequence). The V gene lost 5 bases and the J gene lost 6 bases, with 24 bases spanning the gap.